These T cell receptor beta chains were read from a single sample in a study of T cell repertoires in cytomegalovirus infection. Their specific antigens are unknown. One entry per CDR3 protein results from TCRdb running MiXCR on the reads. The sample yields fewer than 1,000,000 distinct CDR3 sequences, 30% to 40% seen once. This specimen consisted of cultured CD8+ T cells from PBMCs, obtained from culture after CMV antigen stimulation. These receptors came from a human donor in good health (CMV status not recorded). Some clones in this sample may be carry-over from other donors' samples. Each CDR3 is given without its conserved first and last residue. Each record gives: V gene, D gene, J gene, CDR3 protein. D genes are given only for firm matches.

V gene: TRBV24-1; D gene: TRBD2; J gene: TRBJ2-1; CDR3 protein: ATSDPLVAGTYNEQF
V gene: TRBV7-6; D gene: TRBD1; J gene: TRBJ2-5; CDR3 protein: AGSFTGAQETQY
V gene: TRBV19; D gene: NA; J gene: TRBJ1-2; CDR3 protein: ASRARTDYGYT
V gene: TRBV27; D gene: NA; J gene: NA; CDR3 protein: ASSFWGSPDTQH
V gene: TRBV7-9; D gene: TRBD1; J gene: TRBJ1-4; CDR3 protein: VTGEIRLIEKLF
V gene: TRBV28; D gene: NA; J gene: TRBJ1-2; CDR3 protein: ASSSPPDPFDGYT
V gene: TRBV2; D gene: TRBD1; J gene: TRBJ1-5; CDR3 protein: ASGTGADNQPQH
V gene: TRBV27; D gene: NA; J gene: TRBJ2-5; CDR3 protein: ASSPSKETQY
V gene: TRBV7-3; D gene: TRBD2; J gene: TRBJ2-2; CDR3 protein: VSSQTSHGELF
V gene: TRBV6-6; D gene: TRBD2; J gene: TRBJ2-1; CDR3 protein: ASSYSARGDYNEQF
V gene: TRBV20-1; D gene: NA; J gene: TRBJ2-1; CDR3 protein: SARSFRTTEQF
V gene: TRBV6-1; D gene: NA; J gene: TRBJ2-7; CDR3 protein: VSSPTRNSYEQY
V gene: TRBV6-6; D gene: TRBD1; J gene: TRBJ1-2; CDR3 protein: ASSYRKDRGDYGYT
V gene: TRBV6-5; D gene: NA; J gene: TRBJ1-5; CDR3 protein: ASSYSFLGQPQH
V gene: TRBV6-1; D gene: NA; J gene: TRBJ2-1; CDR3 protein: ASRPREGPNEQF
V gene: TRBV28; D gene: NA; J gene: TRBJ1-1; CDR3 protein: ASRPIPVLLGTEAF
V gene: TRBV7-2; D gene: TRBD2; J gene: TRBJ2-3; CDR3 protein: ASNLAQTSGDTDTQY
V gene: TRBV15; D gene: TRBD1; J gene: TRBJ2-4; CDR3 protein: ATSRDRGGGKIIQY
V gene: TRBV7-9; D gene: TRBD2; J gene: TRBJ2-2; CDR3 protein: ASSLDRTSGGAGTGELF
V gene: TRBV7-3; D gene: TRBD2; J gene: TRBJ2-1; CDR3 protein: ASSFFSGGIGNEQF
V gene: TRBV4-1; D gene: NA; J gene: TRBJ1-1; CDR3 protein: ASSQVQTQLNTEAF
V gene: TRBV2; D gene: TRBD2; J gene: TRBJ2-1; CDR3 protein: ASSKGLAGDEQF
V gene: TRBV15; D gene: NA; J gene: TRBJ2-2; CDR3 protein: ATRKVQSTGELF
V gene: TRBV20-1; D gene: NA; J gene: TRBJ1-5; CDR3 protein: SARTGYNSNQPQH
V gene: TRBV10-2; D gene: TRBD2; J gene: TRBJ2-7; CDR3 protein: ASSGSGLARYEQY
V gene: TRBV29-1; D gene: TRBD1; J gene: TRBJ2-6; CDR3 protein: SVDDRGSSGANVLT
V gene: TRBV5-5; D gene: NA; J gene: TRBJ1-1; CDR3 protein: ASSLDVSTEAF
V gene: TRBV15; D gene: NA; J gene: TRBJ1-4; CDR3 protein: ATSRVEENEKLF
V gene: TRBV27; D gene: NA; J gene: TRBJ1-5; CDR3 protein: ASSSLLTGGSNQPQH